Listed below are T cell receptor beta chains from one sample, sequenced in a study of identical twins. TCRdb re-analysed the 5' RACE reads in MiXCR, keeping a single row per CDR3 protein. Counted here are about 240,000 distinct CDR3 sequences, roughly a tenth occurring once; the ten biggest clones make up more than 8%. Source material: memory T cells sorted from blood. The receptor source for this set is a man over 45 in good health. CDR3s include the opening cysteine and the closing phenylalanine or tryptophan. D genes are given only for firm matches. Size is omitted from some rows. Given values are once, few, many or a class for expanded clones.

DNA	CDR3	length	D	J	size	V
TGTGCCAGCAGCTTAGGGGCGGGAAGGTCCTACGAGCAGTACTTC	CASSLGAGRSYEQYF	15	-	TRBJ2-7	many	TRBV7-7
TGCAGCGGCGAACAGGGCGTAGCTTTCTTT	CSGEQGVAFF	10	-	TRBJ1-1	many	TRBV29-1
TGTGCCAGCAGCTTAGGACCGGCTAACTATGGCTACACCTTC	CASSLGPANYGYTF	14	-	TRBJ1-2	few	TRBV7-2
TGTGCCAGCAGTGGGGCTAGGGGGAGGTCGTACAATGAGCAGTTCTTC	CASSGARGRSYNEQFF	16	-	TRBJ2-1	-	TRBV28
TGTGCCAGCAGCTTAGTGATGGGTGTCGGAGAGACCCAGTACTTC	CASSLVMGVGETQYF	15	-	TRBJ2-5	many	TRBV7-7
TGTGCCAGCAGCTTGGTGGGCACAGCTACCAATTCACCCCTCCACTTT	CASSLVGTATNSPLHF	16	-	TRBJ1-6	-	TRBV5-6
TGTGCCAGCAGGGGGGGTGACGGCTCCTCTGGGGCCAACGTCCTGACTTTC	CASRGGDGSSGANVLTF	17	-	TRBJ2-6	-	TRBV2
TGCAGCGTTGCGGTACGTGGGGATCAGCCCCAGCATTTT	CSVAVRGDQPQHF	13	-	TRBJ1-5	-	TRBV29-1
TGTGCCAGCACCGAACAGGGAAGACAGCCCCAGCATTTT	CASTEQGRQPQHF	13	-	TRBJ1-5	few	TRBV19
TGCAGCGTTGCGGACTTCGGCGGGGAGCTGTTTTTT	CSVADFGGELFF	12	-	TRBJ2-2	few	TRBV29-1
TGTGCCAGCAGGGACGGTCACCAAGAGACCCAGTACTTC	CASRDGHQETQYF	13	-	TRBJ2-5	-	TRBV7-2
TGTGCCAGCAGTTTGAGAAGACTGGTCTCTGGGGCCAACGTCCTGACTTTC	CASSLRRLVSGANVLTF	17	-	TRBJ2-6	many	TRBV12-3/TRBV12-4
TGTGCCAGCAGTTTAGGCGGGGGACCTCCTGAAAAACTGTTTTTT	CASSLGGGPPEKLFF	15	-	TRBJ1-4	many	TRBV27
TGTGCCAGCAGCTGGGGGGTAGGGGGACATCAGCCCCAGCATTTT	CASSWGVGGHQPQHF	15	-	TRBJ1-5	few	TRBV5-5
TGCAGTGCTAGTTGGAGTGATATTCGTAGGGGGGAGCAGTACTTC	CSASWSDIRRGEQYF	15	-	TRBJ2-7	many	TRBV20-1
TGTGCCTGGAGAACCATGCTTGGGGCCAACGTCCTGACTTTC	CAWRTMLGANVLTF	14	-	TRBJ2-6	few	TRBV30
TGCAGTGCTAGAGATCTTAGGACTAGCGTCAATGAGCAGTTCTTC	CSARDLRTSVNEQFF	15	TRBD2	TRBJ2-1	-	TRBV20-1
TGTGCCAGCAGCTCCGGGGTGTCCTACGAGCAGTACTTC	CASSSGVSYEQYF	13	-	TRBJ2-7	many	TRBV5-6
TGTGCCAGCAGCTTAGTCGCAGGGGGTTATGGCTACACCTTC	CASSLVAGGYGYTF	14	TRBD1	TRBJ1-2	-	TRBV7-2
TGTGCCAGCAGCCGGACTAGTGGGACCCAAAATGAGCAGTTCTTC	CASSRTSGTQNEQFF	15	TRBD2	TRBJ2-1	few	TRBV7-2
TGTGCCAGCAGCGCTCAGGGATTCCATCAGCCCCAGCATTTT	CASSAQGFHQPQHF	14	-	TRBJ1-5	-	TRBV9
TGCGCCAGCAGCCAAGCGGAAAGCTCCTACGAGCAGTACTTC	CASSQAESSYEQYF	14	-	TRBJ2-7	-	TRBV4-1
TGTGCCAGCAGCCCTACGGTTTATGGCTACACCTTC	CASSPTVYGYTF	12	-	TRBJ1-2	few	TRBV7-9
TGCGCCAGCAGCCCTGAGGGCAGGGACGATCTCAGCGAGCAGTACTTC	CASSPEGRDDLSEQYF	16	-	TRBJ2-7	many	TRBV5-1
TGCGCCAGCAGCCGCGTCAGGGGGAGCGGATACAATGAGCAGTTCTTC	CASSRVRGSGYNEQFF	16	TRBD1	TRBJ2-1	few	TRBV4-3
TGCAGCGTTGCGGAGGGGGGGCATGGCTATGGCTACACCTTC	CSVAEGGHGYGYTF	14	-	TRBJ1-2	many	TRBV29-1
TGCAGCGTCGCTACCGGGCTTGACAATCAGCCCCAGCATTTT	CSVATGLDNQPQHF	14	-	TRBJ1-5	many	TRBV29-1
TGTGCCAGCAGCCGGGACACCTACTCCTACGAGCAGTACTTC	CASSRDTYSYEQYF	14	-	TRBJ2-7	-	TRBV7-8
TGTGCCAGCAGCCGCGGAGGCACTAACTATGGCTACACCTTC	CASSRGGTNYGYTF	14	-	TRBJ1-2	few	TRBV7-6
TGTGCCATCAGGACCGGGACTACCTACAATGAGCAGTTCTTC	CAIRTGTTYNEQFF	14	TRBD2	TRBJ2-1	many	TRBV10-3
TGCGCCAGCAGCCCTGGGGGGGACACAGATACGCAGTATTTT	CASSPGGDTDTQYF	14	TRBD2	TRBJ2-3	many	TRBV5-1
TGTGCCAGCATTCAGGACGGGTCTATCGGAGGCTACACCTTC	CASIQDGSIGGYTF	14	-	TRBJ1-2	-	TRBV7-9